This TCR beta chain was observed in a study of control samples from healthy donors and cancer patients. CDR3 length: 10 amino acids. CDR1 and CDR2 from the germline V gene are MNHNY and SVGAGI (reference sequence). Trimming stripped 8 bases from V and 5 bases from J, with 6 bases between. Assay used: immunoSEQ multiplex PCR; TCRdb lists only in-frame clones, some missing. Counted here are around 140,000 clones, roughly 90% occurring once; the ten biggest clones make up approximately 8%. The specimen sequenced was PBMCs. The chain has TRBV6-6 and TRBJ1-1; D call uncertain. This receptor was taken from a man aged 45-65 years with head and neck cancer. In DNA form, the CDR3 reads TGTGCCAGCTTGGGGACTGAAGCTTTCTTT. Protein: CASLGTEAFF.